This T cell receptor (beta chain) is drawn from a study of cytotoxic CD8 clonotypes in ibrutinib-treated CLL. Study observations and caveats: Sustained-remission and progressing patients diverged in sampling times. Having risen at ibrutinib response, clonality had fallen back toward baseline by progression.

Of note for this clone: Its target is not known.

With cryopreserved PBMCs as the source, around 2 micrograms of genomic DNA went to TCR beta libraries. Repertoires were generated with immunoSEQ multiplex PCR, while TCRdb's copy carries only in-frame clones and drops some. The sample lists around 250,000 clones, 60% to 75% occurring once. V was shortened by 0 bases and J by 3 bases, with 12 bases between the two germline ends. The CDR3 is 15 residues long. The germline gives CDR1 SGDLS, CDR2 YYNGEE. The sequence came from a human donor with chronic lymphocytic leukemia. This specimen was PBMCs, taken after 24 months of ibrutinib treatment. This chain links TRBV9 with TRBJ1-2; unclear D gene. The CDR3: CASSVAGIPDYGYTF. The CDR3 nucleotides are TGTGCCAGCAGCGTAGCGGGGATACCGGACTATGGCTACACCTTC.